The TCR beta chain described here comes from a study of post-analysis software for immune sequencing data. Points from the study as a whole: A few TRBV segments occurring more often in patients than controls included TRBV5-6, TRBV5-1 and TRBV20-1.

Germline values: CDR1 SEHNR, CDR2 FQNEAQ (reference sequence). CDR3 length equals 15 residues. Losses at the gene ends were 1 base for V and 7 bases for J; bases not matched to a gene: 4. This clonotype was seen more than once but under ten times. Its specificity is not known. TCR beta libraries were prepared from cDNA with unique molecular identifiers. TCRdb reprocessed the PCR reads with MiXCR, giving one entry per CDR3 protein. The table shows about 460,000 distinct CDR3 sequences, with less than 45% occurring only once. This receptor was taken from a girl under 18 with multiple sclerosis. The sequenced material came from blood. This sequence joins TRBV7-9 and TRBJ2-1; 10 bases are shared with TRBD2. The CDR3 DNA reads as TGTGCCAGCAGCTTAGGATCTAGCGGGAGTAATGAGCAGTTCTTC. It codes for CASSLGSSGSNEQFF.